This T cell receptor (beta chain) originates from a study of early T cells in non-severe SARS-CoV-2 infection. In the study overall: Sequencing used unsorted whole-blood bulk RNA, so chains lack pairing.

The study, taken as a whole, reports: VDJdb matching skewed toward anti-spike CD8 responses, missing private and CD4 specificities.

Molecules of cDNA were individually given unique molecular identifiers that were attached to them. TCRdb passed the 5' RACE reads through MiXCR, listing each CDR3 protein once. The sample consists of about 97,000 distinct CDR3 sequences, around 10% of them appearing once. Comments on this clonotype: No antigen is known for it.

The V gene lost 0 bases and the J gene lost 3 bases, with 15 bases spanning the gap. This CDR3 is built from 16 residues. Germline V gene lookup returns CDR1 DFQATT and CDR2 SNEGSKA (reference sequence). This specimen consisted of whole blood, obtained at baseline. The receptor was derived from an adult who was a healthcare worker with PCR-confirmed SARS-CoV-2 infection or an uninfected control (not recorded which). The chain recombines TRBV20-1 with TRBJ2-1, with D perhaps TRBD2 (5 bases). This chain's CDR3 is CSARDTSAEVYNEQFF. The CDR3 region has the DNA TGCAGTGCTAGAGATACGTCAGCGGAAGTCTACAATGAGCAGTTCTTC.